This T cell receptor beta chain was obtained from a study of shared clonotypes between healthy human individuals. Notes on this clone: As yet, its antigen is unknown.

Data came from immunoSEQ multiplex PCR; TCRdb stores just in-frame clones and leaves some out. The profile covers roughly 300,000 clones, with around 86% appearing a single time and about 17% taken by the ten largest. Broader study findings: For sorted subsets, rarefaction showed incomplete sequencing despite large depth. Lower generation probabilities were found for non-shared clonotypes than for those shared by all four donors. Naive CD4 clonotypes overlapped across a handful of donors at 4.5% to 5.5%.

The CDR3 runs 15 residues. V lost 5 bases and J 5 bases, leaving 17 bases between the germline ends. Per germline, CDR1 LNHNV and CDR2 YYDKDF (reference sequence). V is TRBV15 and J is TRBJ2-3, with no clear D. The clonotype originates from a man in his late teens or twenties in good health. The specimen sequenced was memory CD8+ T cells sorted from blood. Documented subset: CD45RO+ cells pooled with CCR7-negative TemRA cells. Here the CDR3 DNA reads TGTGCCACCAGCGAACGTCCATCGGCCCAAGATACGCAGTATTTT. The encoded protein is CATSERPSAQDTQYF.